This TCR beta chain was captured by sequencing in a study of graft-versus-host responses after intestinal transplantation (dated by TCRdb to about 2021). Background for the entire study: Recipients received multivisceral, liver-intestinal, or isolated intestinal transplants. Every recipient was given anti-thymocyte globulin induction, followed by approximately 3 years of maintenance tacrolimus and steroids. After intestinal transplantation, graft-versus-host and host-versus-graft alloreactive T cell clones in the graft, circulation and bone marrow were tracked using bulk TCR-beta CDR3 sequencing. Alloreactive clones were identified by sequencing pre-transplant mixed lymphocyte reaction products and comparing them with unstimulated pre-transplant donor and recipient T cells. A cohort of about 26 intestinal transplant recipients, including one retransplant, was enrolled, and a few patients lacking pretransplant specimens were excluded. Donor T cell macrochimerism was defined as a peak of at least 4% donor T cells among recipient peripheral blood mononuclear cells. Instead of going to the commercial service, samples from a few later patients were sequenced in-house on an Illumina MiSeq and processed with MiXCR. The study at large found these results: Early after transplant, peak levels of circulating GvH clones were associated with declines in HvG clones. Conclusions were limited by the relatively low number and heterogeneity of intestinal transplant patients. In patients with donor T cell macrochimerism, the allografts had high GvH to HvG T cell clonal ratios. GvH clones were detected in recipient bone marrow, and some of these GvH clones were observed earlier in ileal mucosa or blood, consistent with an intestinal mucosal origin.

For this clone: No cognate antigen has been identified for it. No much larger clone exists at a distance of one base, and base qualities are not known.

The CDR3 runs 15 amino acids, cysteine and phenylalanine included. Only the CDR3 portion is preserved as DNA: 45 bases, with reading frame beginning at the first base. V lost 6 bases and J lost 2 bases; the stretch between them is 17 bases long. Sequences MDHEN (CDR1) and SYDVKM (CDR2) are obtained from the germline V gene. To prepare the library, the immunoSEQ multiplex PCR assay was applied. High-throughput TCR-beta CDR3 sequencing of genomic DNA from most patients was performed by Adaptive Biotechnologies. Regarding the original processing steps: Adaptive's ImmunoSEQ software supplied the TCR sequencing data for about 18 patients, while MiXCR and VDJtools were used to process a few other patients. Because the origin of CDR3 nucleotide sequences shared between donor and recipient could not be assigned, those sequences were removed. Alloreactive clones required at least 2-fold expansion over unstimulated cells and minimum CFSE-low frequency of 0.002% (template counts) or 0.001% (read counts). Mappable clones were those detected in sequenced pre-transplant spleen, lymph node, or MLR CFSE-low populations of the donor or recipient. Cumulative frequency of alloreactive clones was calculated as a percentage of all sequences weighted by copy number. In its TCRdb copy, this immuneACCESS table keeps in-frame sequences only and misses some clones. Where compared with another copy, unresolved V genes explain less than half of these, and the others have no known cause. From that table come the V and J calls and clone size; the DNA was used to work out D and trimming. Here the sample has 80,000 or so clones; approximately 92% occur a single time. The ten largest clones add up to under 0.85% of the sample.

Blood samples were collected up to 4 times in the first month after transplant and then at least monthly when available. Here the sequenced sample was PBMCs, taken 98 days after intestinal transplantation. The chain joins TRBV28 to TRBJ2-7; the D gene cannot be resolved beyond TRBD1 or TRBD2, each matching 5 bases. The source of this sequence is a human patient who received an intestinal transplant, so some T cells may come from the graft donor. The CDR3 corresponds to CASSPFRDGAYEQYF. The bases are TGTGCCAGCAGCCCTTTTCGGGACGGAGCCTACGAGCAGTACTTC. Where the CDR3 stops, the reference TRBV28 and TRBJ2-7 genes take over; the full variable domain is DVKVTQSSRYLVKRTGEKVFLECVQDMDHENMFWYRQDPGLGLRLIYFSYDVKMKEKGDIPEGYSVSREKKERFSLILESASTNQTSMYLCASSPFRDGAYEQYFGPGTRLTVT.